This T cell receptor beta chain was sequenced for a study of shared clonotypes between healthy human individuals. As concerns this clone: The antigen remains undetermined.

Assay: immunoSEQ multiplex PCR; the TCRdb copy retains only in-frame clones and omits some. Of millions of clones listed, about 92% are singletons. Findings and limits, study-wide: What naive subsets generally showed was a larger estimated richness than memory subsets showed.

The CDR3 covers 15 residues. The V end was cut by 1 base, the J end by 2 bases, with 9 bases between. Germline values: CDR1 MNHNS, CDR2 SASEGT. The specimen sequenced was naive CD4+ T cells sorted from blood. Subset given: CD45RA+ positively selected. This sequence joins TRBV6-1 and TRBJ1-5, with D perhaps matching TRBD1 (5 bases). This clonotype was sampled from a man aged 18 to 30 in good health. The CDR3 DNA sequence: TGTGCCAGCAGTGAAGAGGGGACCGGCAATCAGCCCCAGCATTTT. Protein product: CASSEEGTGNQPQHF.